The subject of this entry is one T cell receptor beta chain. Its antigen is undetermined. The trim removed 4 bases at V and 4 bases at J, leaving 3 bases unmatched. This CDR3 has 13 residues. In germline, CDR1 is SNHLY, CDR2 FYNNEI. This entry is derived from a study of cytomegalovirus exposure and HLA in healthy donors. Study observations and caveats: Indistinguishable V segments such as TRBV6-2 and TRBV6-3 were excluded. In a later analysis, more than 15,000 TCR beta sequences were associated with HLA alleles at 0.05 false discovery rate. It was reported in a later analysis that an Asian-associated ancestry cluster showed fewer N-insertions than the approximately 700-donor mean.

The PCR contained 60 Vbeta and 13 Jbeta primers. Produced via immunoSEQ multiplex PCR; TCRdb's table is partial and in-frame only. The sample lists 150,000 to 200,000 clones, roughly two thirds seen once, with roughly 4.1% in the top ten. This sequence was found in a woman under 30 in good health and CMV-seropositive. The V call is TRBV2, the J call TRBJ1-2, with 7 bases lining up with TRBD1. Sequenced material: PBMCs. CDR3 region: CASSGQGGYGYTF. The CDR3 nucleotides are TGTGCCAGCAGTGGACAGGGCGGCTATGGCTACACCTTC.